Given below is one TCR beta chain in context. There are 14 residues in the CDR3. V was clipped by 4 bases and J by 3 bases, with 12 bases between them. Germline V gene lookup returns CDR1 SGHNT and CDR2 YYREEE (reference sequence). This sample was included in a study of T cell changes during pregnancy in multiple sclerosis. Profiling relied on immunoSEQ multiplex PCR, and the TCRdb table lists in-frame clones only, not all of them. The profile shows 73,000 or so clones, about 90% of them singletons. The specimen comprised peripheral blood, sampled in the second trimester of pregnancy. V and J are TRBV5-4 and TRBJ2-3, with no clear D. The origin of this receptor is a female donor with multiple sclerosis, enrolled in a pregnancy study. The CDR3 region is CASSPLGGTDTQYF. The CDR3 DNA sequence: TGTGCCAGCAGCCCCCTCGGCGGAACAGATACGCAGTATTTT.